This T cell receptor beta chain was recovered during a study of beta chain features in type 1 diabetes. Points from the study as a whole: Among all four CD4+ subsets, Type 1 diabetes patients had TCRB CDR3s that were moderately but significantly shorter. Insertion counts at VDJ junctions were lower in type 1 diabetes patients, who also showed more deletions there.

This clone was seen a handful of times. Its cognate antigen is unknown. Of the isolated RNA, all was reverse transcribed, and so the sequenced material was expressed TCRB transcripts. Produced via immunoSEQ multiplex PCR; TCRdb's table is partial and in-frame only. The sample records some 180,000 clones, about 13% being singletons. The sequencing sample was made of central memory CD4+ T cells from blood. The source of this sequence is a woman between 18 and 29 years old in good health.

CDR3 sequence: CASSRLQSSYNEQFF. The CDR3 DNA follows: TGTGCCAGCAGTAGACTCCAGAGCTCCTACAATGAGCAGTTCTTC. V and J are TRBV9 and TRBJ2-1; D gene unclear. This CDR3 is built from 15 residues. Germline V gives CDR1 SGDLS, CDR2 YYNGEE. Trimming pared 5 bases from V and 0 bases from J, leaving 12 bases between. Together with reference TRBV9 and TRBJ2-1, the CDR3 gives the full variable domain: DSGVTQTPKHLITATGQRVTLRCSPRSGDLSVYWYQQSLDQGLQFLIQYYNGEERAKGNILERFSAQQFPDLHSELNLSSLELGDSALYFCASSRLQSSYNEQFFGPGTRLTVL.